The 18 T cell receptor beta chains reported below all come from one sample, sequenced in a study of T-cell memory formation after mild COVID-19. TCRdb itself ran the 5' RACE reads through MiXCR, one entry per CDR3 protein. The repertoire holds 65,000 to 90,000 distinct CDR3 sequences, with roughly 12% as singletons. The specimen was PBMCs or a T cell subset sorted from them (not recorded which). Receptor source: a man younger than 35 who had mild COVID-19 (a few samples of this study predate the infection). Cell type and time point are not known.

This clonotype came up many times. The V and J genes are TRBV6-2 or TRBV6-3 and TRBJ1-1; no clear D gene. This CDR3 is built from 12 residues. Germline V gene lookup returns CDR1 MNHEY and CDR2 SVGEGT. Deletions cut 4 bases from V and 1 base from J, with 4 bases between. The CDR3: CASSLQNTEAFF. The CDR3 DNA is TGTGCCAGCAGTTTACAGAACACTGAAGCTTTCTTT.

The chain links TRBV20-1 to TRBJ2-7; D assignment may be TRBD1 or TRBD2 (5 bases each). The germline V and J ends were trimmed by 6 bases and 2 bases, with 17 bases remaining between them. The germline V gene has CDR1 DFQATT and CDR2 SNEGSKA (reference sequence). The CDR3 length is 14 residues. In nucleotides, the CDR3 is TGCAGTGCGATCATCCGGGACGGCGCCTACGAGCAGTACTTC. As protein: CSAIIRDGAYEQYF.

This clonotype has just a few counts. The rearrangement uses TRBV5-1 and TRBJ2-3; 10 positions agree with TRBD2. Germline V CDR1 and CDR2: SGHRS, YFSETQ. The CDR3 runs to 18 residues. Trimming at V came to 3 bases and at J to 0 bases, leaving 10 bases not matched to a gene. The CDR3 reads CASSWGLAGVSSTDTQYF. DNA of the CDR3: TGCGCCAGCAGCTGGGGGCTAGCGGGGGTTAGTAGCACAGATACGCAGTATTTT.

This clonotype occurred many times. The chain combines TRBV20-1 with TRBJ2-5; weak D call: TRBD1 (6 bases). Germline values: CDR1 DFQATT, CDR2 SNEGSKA (reference sequence). V gave up 5 bases and J gave up 1 base, with 29 bases separating them. This CDR3 region has 19 residues. The CDR3 reads CSAVGQSMGIKGPQETQYF. Written as DNA, the CDR3 is TGCAGTGCTGTAGGACAGTCGATGGGAATAAAGGGACCCCAAGAGACCCAGTACTTC.

This clonotype was seen a handful of times. The chain has TRBV5-1 and TRBJ2-7; TRBD2 aligns across 7 bases. This CDR3 comprises 13 residues. Per germline, CDR1 SGHRS and CDR2 YFSETQ. The J segment lost 5 bases and the V segment lost 0 bases, leaving 2 bases of the junction unmatched. The CDR3 loop is CASSLVAGDEQYV. For the CDR3, the DNA is TGCGCCAGCAGCTTGGTGGCGGGGGACGAGCAGTACGTC.

This chain links TRBV5-6 with TRBJ2-1; unclear D gene. The germline gives CDR1 SGHDT, CDR2 YYEEEE. Trimming took 0 bases from V and 3 from J, leaving 4 bases between them. The CDR3 covers 13 residues. CDR3 loop: CASSLGNYNEQFF. In DNA form, the CDR3 reads TGTGCCAGCAGCTTGGGCAACTACAATGAGCAGTTCTTC.

V gene TRBV7-9 combines with J gene TRBJ2-3, with D perhaps TRBD1 or TRBD2 (5 bases each). Germline CDR1 reads SEHNR; CDR2 reads FQNEAQ (reference sequence). The CDR3 contains 15 residues. V was cut by 5 bases and J by 2 bases, with 14 bases left in between. The CDR3 bases are TGTGCCAGCAGCCCCCGGGGCAGTTACACAGATACGCAGTATTTT. It codes for CASSPRGSYTDTQYF.

This clonotype has just a few counts. The V call is TRBV4-3, the J call TRBJ1-1; D is unclear. The ends were cut back, 0 bases at V and 7 bases at J, with 9 bases in the middle. The CDR3 runs to 13 residues. Germline CDR1 and CDR2: LGHNA and YSLEER. CDR3 nucleotide sequence: TGCGCCAGCAGCCAAGATCAAGCTAATGAAGCTTTCTTT. The encoded protein is CASSQDQANEAFF.

The chain has TRBV7-3 and TRBJ2-6; no clear D. The germline CDR1 and CDR2 sequences are SGHTA and FQGTGA. CDR3 length equals 16 residues. Between the trimmed V and J ends, which lost 3 bases and 0 bases, there was a span of 9 bases. In DNA, the CDR3 is TGTGCCAGCAGCTTCTACAGCAGCTCTGGGGCCAACGTCCTGACTTTC. Its protein product is CASSFYSSSGANVLTF. Full variable domain (rest looked up from reference TRBV7-3 and TRBJ2-6): GAGVSQTPSNKVTEKGKYVELRCDPISGHTALYWYRQSLGQGPEFLIYFQGTGAADDSGLPNDRFFAVRPEGSVSTLKIQRTERGDSAVYLCASSFYSSSGANVLTFGAGSRLTVL.

This clonotype was seen only a few times. V and J are TRBV10-3 and TRBJ2-3, with D maybe TRBD2 (6 bases). V was shortened by 0 bases and J by 0 bases, with 13 bases between the two germline ends. The germline gives CDR1 ENHRY, CDR2 SYGVKD. The CDR3 is 17 residues long. The CDR3, as DNA: TGTGCCATCAGTGAGTCCCGGGAGAAGCTTAGCACAGATACGCAGTATTTT. Translated, it gives CAISESREKLSTDTQYF.

As for this clonotype: Sequence at one end of the junction differs from germline and may be a read error. J is TRBJ2-1 and V is TRBV19, with TRBD2 matching over 10 bases. The CDR3 is 15 amino acids. Germline CDR1 and CDR2: LNHDA and SQIVND (reference sequence). The CDR3 DNA sequence: TGTGCCAGTAGAATAGCGGGGGGAGGGAACAATGAGCAGTTCTTC. Translated: CASRIAGGGNNEQFF.

This clonotype has only a few counts. The V gene is TRBV4-1, the J gene TRBJ2-2; the D is unclear. V lost 4 bases and J lost 7, with 10 bases in between. Germline V lookup: CDR1 MGHRA, CDR2 YSYEKL. This CDR3 is built from 13 residues. The CDR3: CASSRFIHGELFF. The CDR3 DNA follows: TGCGCCAGCAGCCGTTTTATCCACGGGGAGCTGTTTTTT.

The chain is built from TRBV4-1 and TRBJ1-2; a weak D match, TRBD1 (5 bases). Germline V gives CDR1 MGHRA, CDR2 YSYEKL. There are 14 residues in the CDR3. Trimming stripped 8 bases from V and 2 bases from J, with 15 bases between. The CDR3 DNA is TGCGCCAGCGGGTCGACAGTCCGGAACTATGGCTACACCTTC. It is translated as CASGSTVRNYGYTF.

This clonotype was counted only a few times. CDR3: CASSQGHSFQDEQFF. The CDR3 bases are TGCGCCAGCAGCCAGGGACATTCATTTCAGGATGAGCAGTTCTTC. The rearrangement uses TRBV4-3 and TRBJ2-1; a possible D gene is TRBD1 (6 bases). Germline CDR1 reads LGHNA; CDR2 reads YSLEER. The germline V and J ends were trimmed by 3 bases and 8 bases, with 17 bases remaining between them. The CDR3 spans 15 residues.

This clonotype has just a few counts. The chain joins TRBV27 to TRBJ2-1, with D possibly being TRBD2 (6 bases). This CDR3 contains 13 residues. V shed 2 bases and J shed 9 bases, with 11 bases lying between them. Germline-derived CDR1 and CDR2 are MNHEY and SMNVEV (reference sequence). CDR3: CASSLPGLPEQFF. The DNA of the CDR3 is TGTGCCAGCAGTTTACCGGGACTCCCTGAGCAGTTCTTC.

The J gene is TRBJ1-1, the V gene TRBV7-9; TRBD1 agrees at 8 bases. Germline V CDR1 and CDR2: SEHNR, FQNEAQ (reference sequence). After removal of 5 bases from V and 6 bases from J, the junction contained 5 bases not matched to a gene. This CDR3 comprises 13 residues. Here the CDR3 reads CASSHRTGPEAFF. The CDR3 nucleotides read TGTGCCAGCAGCCATCGGACAGGGCCTGAAGCTTTCTTT.

This clonotype was seen more than once but under ten times. The V and J genes are TRBV9 and TRBJ2-2; 12 bases fit TRBD2. This CDR3 is built from 17 residues. J gave up 1 base and V 3 bases, and 4 bases lay outside the gene matches. Per germline, CDR1 SGDLS and CDR2 YYNGEE. CDR3 region: CASSEQTSGGNTGELFF. The CDR3 nucleotides read TGTGCCAGCAGCGAACAGACTAGCGGGGGGAACACCGGGGAGCTGTTTTTT. Combining the CDR3 with reference TRBV9 and TRBJ2-2 gives the whole variable domain DSGVTQTPKHLITATGQRVTLRCSPRSGDLSVYWYQQSLDQGLQFLIQYYNGEERAKGNILERFSAQQFPDLHSELNLSSLELGDSALYFCASSEQTSGGNTGELFFGEGSRLTVL.

The chain couples TRBV4-1 to TRBJ1-2; D call uncertain. Germline loops: CDR1 MGHRA, CDR2 YSYEKL. Between the trimmed V and J ends, which lost 0 bases and 3 bases, there was a span of 8 bases. CDR3 length: 14 residues. The CDR3 bases are TGCGCCAGCAGCCAAGATGACGGAGACTATGGCTACACCTTC. Its translation is CASSQDDGDYGYTF.